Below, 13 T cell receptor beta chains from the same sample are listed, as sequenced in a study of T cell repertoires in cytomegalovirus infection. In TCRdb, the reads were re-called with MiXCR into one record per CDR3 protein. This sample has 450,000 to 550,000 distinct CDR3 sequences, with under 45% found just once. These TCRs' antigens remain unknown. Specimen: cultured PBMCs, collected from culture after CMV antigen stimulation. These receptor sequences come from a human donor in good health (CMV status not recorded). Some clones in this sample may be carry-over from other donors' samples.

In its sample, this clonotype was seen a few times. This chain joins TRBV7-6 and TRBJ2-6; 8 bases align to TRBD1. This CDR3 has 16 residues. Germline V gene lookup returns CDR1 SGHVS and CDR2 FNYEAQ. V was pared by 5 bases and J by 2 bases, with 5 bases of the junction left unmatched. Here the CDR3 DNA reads TGTGCCAGCAGCCATCCGGACAGGGCTGGGGCCAACGTCCTGACTTTC. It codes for CASSHPDRAGANVLTF.

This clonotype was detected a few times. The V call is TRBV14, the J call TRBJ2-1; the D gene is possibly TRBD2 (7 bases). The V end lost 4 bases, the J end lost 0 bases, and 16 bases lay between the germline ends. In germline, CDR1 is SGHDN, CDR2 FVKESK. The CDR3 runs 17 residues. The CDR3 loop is CASSLPAGASSYNEQFF. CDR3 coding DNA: TGTGCCAGCAGCCTGCCGGCGGGGGCGAGCTCCTACAATGAGCAGTTCTTC.

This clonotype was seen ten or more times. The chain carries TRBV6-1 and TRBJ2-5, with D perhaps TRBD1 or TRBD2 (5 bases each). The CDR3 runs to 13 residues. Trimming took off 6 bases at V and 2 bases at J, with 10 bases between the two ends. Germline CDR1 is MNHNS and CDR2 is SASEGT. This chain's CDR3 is CASSPGTQETQYF. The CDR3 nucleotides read TGTGCCAGCAGCCCCGGGACGCAAGAGACCCAGTACTTC.

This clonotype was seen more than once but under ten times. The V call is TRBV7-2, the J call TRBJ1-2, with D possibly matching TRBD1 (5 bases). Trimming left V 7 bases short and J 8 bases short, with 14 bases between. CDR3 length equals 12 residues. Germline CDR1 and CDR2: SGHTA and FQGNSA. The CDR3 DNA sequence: TGTGCCAGCAACAACCGGGGGGAGGGCTACACCTTC. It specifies CASNNRGEGYTF. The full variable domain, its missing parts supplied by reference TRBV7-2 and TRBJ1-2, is GAGVSQSPSNKVTEKGKDVELRCDPISGHTALYWYRQSLGQGLEFLIYFQGNSAPDKSGLPSDRFSAERTGGSVSTLTIQRTQQEDSAVYLCASNNRGEGYTFGSGTRLTVV.

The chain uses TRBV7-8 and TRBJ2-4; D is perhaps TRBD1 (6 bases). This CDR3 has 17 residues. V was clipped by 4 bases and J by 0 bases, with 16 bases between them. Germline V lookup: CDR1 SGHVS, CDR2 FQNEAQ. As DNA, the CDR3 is TGTGCCAGCAGCTCTAGGGGGACCTACTTAGCCAAAAACATTCAGTACTTC. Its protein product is CASSSRGTYLAKNIQYF.

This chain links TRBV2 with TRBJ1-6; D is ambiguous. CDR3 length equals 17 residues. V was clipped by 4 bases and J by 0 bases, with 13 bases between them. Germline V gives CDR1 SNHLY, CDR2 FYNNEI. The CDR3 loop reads CASSVYEGGSYNSPLHF. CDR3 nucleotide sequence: TGTGCCAGCAGTGTTTACGAGGGAGGCTCCTATAATTCACCCCTCCACTTT.

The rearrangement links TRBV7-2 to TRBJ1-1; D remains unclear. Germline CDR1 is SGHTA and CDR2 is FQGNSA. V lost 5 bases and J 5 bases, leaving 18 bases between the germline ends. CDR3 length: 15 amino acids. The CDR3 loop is CASSPALGGRTEAFF. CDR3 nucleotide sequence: TGTGCCAGCAGCCCAGCCCTGGGAGGGAGGACTGAAGCTTTCTTT.

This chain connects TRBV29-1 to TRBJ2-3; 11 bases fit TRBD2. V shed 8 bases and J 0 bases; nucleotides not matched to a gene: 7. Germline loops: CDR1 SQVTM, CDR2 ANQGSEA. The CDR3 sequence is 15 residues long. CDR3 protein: CSTDLAGGSTDTQYF. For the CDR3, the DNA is TGCAGCACCGACTTAGCGGGGGGGAGCACAGATACGCAGTATTTT.

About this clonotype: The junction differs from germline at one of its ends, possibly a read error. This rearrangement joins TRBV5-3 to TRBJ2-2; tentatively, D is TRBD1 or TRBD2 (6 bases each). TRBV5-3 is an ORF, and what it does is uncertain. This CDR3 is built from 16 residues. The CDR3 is CASSLVGGAGTGELFF. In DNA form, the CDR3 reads TGTGCCAGCAGCTTGGTCGGGGGCGCTGGCACCGGGGAGCTGTTTTTT.

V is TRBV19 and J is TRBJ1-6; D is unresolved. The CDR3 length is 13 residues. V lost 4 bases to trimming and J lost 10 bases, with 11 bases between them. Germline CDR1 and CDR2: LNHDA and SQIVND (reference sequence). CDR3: CASSSSRVSPLHF. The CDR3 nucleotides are TGTGCCAGTAGTAGCTCAAGGGTCTCACCCCTCCACTTT.

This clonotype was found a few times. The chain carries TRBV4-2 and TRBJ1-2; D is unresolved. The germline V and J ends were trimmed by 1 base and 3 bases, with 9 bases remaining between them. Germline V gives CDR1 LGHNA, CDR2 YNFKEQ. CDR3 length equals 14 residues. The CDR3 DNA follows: TGTGCCAGCAGCCAAGTCGGGCGAGACTATGGCTACACCTTC. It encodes CASSQVGRDYGYTF.

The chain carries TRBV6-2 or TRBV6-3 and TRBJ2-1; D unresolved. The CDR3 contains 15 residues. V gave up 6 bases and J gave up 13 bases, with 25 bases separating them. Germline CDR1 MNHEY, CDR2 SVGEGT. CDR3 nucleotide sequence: TGTGCCAGCAGCCCTAATCATATTCCCGGGTCGAGTCAGTTCTTC. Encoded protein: CASSPNHIPGSSQFF.

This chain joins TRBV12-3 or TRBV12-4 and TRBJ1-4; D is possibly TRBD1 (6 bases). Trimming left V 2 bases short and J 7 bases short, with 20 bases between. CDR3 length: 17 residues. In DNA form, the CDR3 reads TGTGCCAGCAGTTTACGCAGGACAGCCCCCGGTGGTGAAAAACTGTTTTTT. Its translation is CASSLRRTAPGGEKLFF.